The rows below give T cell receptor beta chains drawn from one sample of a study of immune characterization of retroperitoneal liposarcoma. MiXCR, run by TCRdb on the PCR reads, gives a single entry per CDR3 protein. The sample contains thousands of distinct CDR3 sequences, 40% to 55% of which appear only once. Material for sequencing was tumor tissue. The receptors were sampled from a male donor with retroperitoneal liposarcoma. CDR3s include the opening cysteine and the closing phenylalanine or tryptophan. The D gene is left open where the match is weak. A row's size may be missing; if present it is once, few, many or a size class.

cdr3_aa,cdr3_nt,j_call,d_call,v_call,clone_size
CASSLHTGNTEAFF,TGTGCCAGCAGTCTACATACAGGGAACACTGAAGCTTTCTTT,TRBJ1-1,NA,TRBV6-6,NA
CASSAIITNEKLFF,TGTGCCAGCAGTGCCATCATTACTAATGAAAAACTGTTTTTT,TRBJ1-4,NA,TRBV6-1,NA
CASSLGGKPYNEQFF,TGTGCCAGCAGTTTAGGCGGGAAACCCTACAATGAGCAGTTCTTC,TRBJ2-1,NA,TRBV12-3/TRBV12-4,once
CASSITRNTEAFF,TGTGCCAGCAGTATTACAAGGAACACTGAAGCTTTCTTT,TRBJ1-1,NA,TRBV6-1,medium-sized
CASSFRANSYNEQFF,TGTGCCAGCAGTTTCAGAGCGAACTCCTACAATGAGCAGTTCTTC,TRBJ2-1,NA,TRBV27,NA
CASSLAGGWGQGLQETQYF,TGTGCCAGCAGTTTGGCCGGTGGCTGGGGACAGGGTTTACAAGAGACCCAGTACTTC,TRBJ2-5,TRBD1,TRBV27,medium-sized
CASSSMDLPDNEQFF,TGTGCCAGCAGTTCCATGGACTTGCCAGACAATGAGCAGTTCTTC,TRBJ2-1,NA,TRBV6-1,NA
CASSSSIGNEQFF,TGTGCCAGCAGCTCCTCGATCGGGAATGAGCAGTTCTTC,TRBJ2-1,NA,TRBV7-2,few
CASSDHPNQPQHF,TGTGCCAGCAGCGACCATCCCAATCAGCCCCAGCATTTT,TRBJ1-5,NA,TRBV7-6,NA
CASSEYGQYTDTQYF,TGTGCCAGCAGTGAATATGGACAGTACACAGATACGCAGTATTTT,TRBJ2-3,NA,TRBV6-1,once
CASSPRGSQETQFF,TGTGCCAGCAGCCCACGAGGGTCTCAAGAGACCCAGTTCTTC,TRBJ2-1,NA,TRBV7-3,NA
CASSYSGTALGSPLHF,TGTGCCAGCAGTTACTCCGGGACTGCTCTAGGGTCACCCCTCCACTTT,TRBJ1-6,NA,TRBV6-6,NA
CASSPNGGNYYNEQFF,TGTGCCAGCAGCCCGAACGGGGGCAATTACTACAATGAGCAGTTCTTC,TRBJ2-1,NA,TRBV7-4,NA
CASSSGLSSTDTQYF,TGTGCCAGCAGCTCGGGACTATCTAGCACAGATACGCAGTATTTT,TRBJ2-3,TRBD2,TRBV7-6,medium-sized
CASSRARGDDQPQHF,TGCGCCAGCAGCCGCGCGCGGGGCGACGATCAGCCCCAGCATTTT,TRBJ1-5,NA,TRBV4-1,NA
CASSSLGTAKGVNTEAFF,TGTGCCAGCAGTTCCCTGGGGACAGCTAAGGGTGTGAACACTGAAGCTTTCTTT,TRBJ1-1,TRBD1,TRBV12-3/TRBV12-4,NA
CASSNRGRWTEAFF,TGTGCCAGCAGTAACAGGGGTAGGTGGACTGAAGCTTTCTTT,TRBJ1-1,TRBD1,TRBV7-2,medium-sized
CASSPTSGRAGEQFF,TGTGCCAGCAGTCCCACTAGCGGGAGGGCCGGTGAGCAGTTCTTC,TRBJ2-1,TRBD2,TRBV6-1,NA
CASSRLAGSLNEQFF,TGTGCCAGCAGCCGTCTAGCGGGATCGCTCAATGAGCAGTTCTTC,TRBJ2-1,TRBD2,TRBV6-5,few
CASTSPGVRSGNTIYF,TGTGCCAGCACTTCCCCGGGCGTTCGCTCTGGAAACACCATATATTTT,TRBJ1-3,NA,TRBV6-5,NA
CASSSRDTEAFF,TGTGCCAGCAGTTCCAGGGACACTGAAGCTTTCTTT,TRBJ1-1,NA,TRBV6-1,NA
CASTGAGGANVLTF,TGTGCCAGCACAGGGGCGGGGGGGGCCAACGTCCTGACTTTC,TRBJ2-6,NA,TRBV6-1,NA
CASGRGTGYTGELFF,TGTGCCAGCGGTAGGGGGACAGGCTACACCGGGGAGCTGTTTTTT,TRBJ2-2,TRBD1,TRBV6-1,NA
CASSSGLAGGRTDTQYF,TGTGCCAGCAGCTCGGGACTAGCGGGGGGGCGGACAGATACGCAGTATTTT,TRBJ2-3,TRBD2,TRBV7-8,medium-sized
CASSAVQNSNEQYF,TGTGCCAGCAGTGCAGTACAGAACTCCAATGAGCAGTACTTC,TRBJ2-7,NA,TRBV6-1,NA
CASSFYKGRVNEQYF,TGTGCCAGCAGTTTTTACAAGGGGAGGGTCAATGAGCAGTACTTC,TRBJ2-7,TRBD2,TRBV6-1,NA
CASSQVASGSFYEQFF,TGTGCCAGCAGCCAGGTGGCTAGCGGGAGTTTCTACGAGCAGTTCTTC,TRBJ2-1,TRBD2,TRBV7-6,NA
CASSTGAMNYGYTF,TGTGCCAGCAGCACGGGGGCCATGAACTATGGCTACACCTTC,TRBJ1-2,NA,TRBV11-3,NA
CASSLSGGYYNEQFF,TGTGCCAGCAGCTTATCAGGGGGATACTACAATGAGCAGTTCTTC,TRBJ2-1,TRBD1,TRBV7-2,medium-sized
CASVGGAGGPGDEQFF,TGTGCCAGCGTAGGAGGGGCGGGAGGGCCAGGGGATGAGCAGTTCTTC,TRBJ2-1,TRBD2,TRBV9,NA
CASSSSGVRAQYF,TGTGCCAGCAGCTCTAGCGGGGTACGGGCCCAGTACTTC,TRBJ2-5,TRBD2,TRBV7-2,NA
CASSLVAPTGLYTDTQYF,TGTGCCAGCAGTTTAGTGGCGCCGACGGGACTATACACAGATACGCAGTATTTT,TRBJ2-3,TRBD2,TRBV27,large
CASSSTANYGYTF,TGTGCCAGCAGCTCGACAGCTAACTATGGCTACACCTTC,TRBJ1-2,NA,TRBV5-6,few
CASSGRKLAGVPDTQYF,TGTGCCAGCAGCGGTAGAAAACTAGCGGGAGTCCCAGATACGCAGTATTTT,TRBJ2-3,TRBD2,TRBV11-3,few
CASSPSTSQEQFF,TGTGCCAGCAGTCCCTCGACTAGTCAGGAGCAGTTCTTC,TRBJ2-1,NA,TRBV12-3/TRBV12-4,NA
CASSLSELGEQYF,TGTGCCAGCAGTTTATCAGAGCTCGGCGAGCAGTACTTC,TRBJ2-7,NA,TRBV12-3/TRBV12-4,NA
CASSLLGGVDNEQFF,TGTGCCAGCAGCTTATTGGGGGGGGTTGACAATGAGCAGTTCTTC,TRBJ2-1,TRBD2,TRBV7-2,NA
CASSLPGQGNPPYEQYF,TGTGCCAGCAGCCTGCCGGGACAGGGAAACCCCCCCTACGAGCAGTACTTC,TRBJ2-7,TRBD1,TRBV14,NA
CASSQEVQAIYGYTF,TGCGCCAGCAGCCAAGAGGTGCAGGCAATTTATGGCTACACCTTC,TRBJ1-2,NA,TRBV4-3,few
CASRRDRRAHEQYF,TGTGCCAGCAGACGGGACAGGAGGGCCCACGAGCAGTACTTC,TRBJ2-7,TRBD1,TRBV6-8,NA
CASSEWGTGGTDTQYF,TGTGCCAGCAGTGAATGGGGGACAGGGGGGACAGATACGCAGTATTTT,TRBJ2-3,TRBD1,TRBV6-1,NA
CASSTILAKNIQYF,TGTGCCAGCAGCACAATTCTAGCCAAAAACATTCAGTACTTC,TRBJ2-4,NA,TRBV27,medium-sized
CASSFSVGRGEQYF,TGTGCCAGCAGCTTCTCCGTGGGGCGAGGCGAGCAGTACTTC,TRBJ2-7,NA,TRBV7-9,NA